The clone carrying this T cell receptor (beta chain) was detected ten times or more. Its antigen is unknown. The data were taken from a study of beta chain features in type 1 diabetes. Study details: Patients did not differ from healthy donors in age, gender or cell yield. Overall study results and limits: In patients and controls equally, PCR might favor templates that are shorter.

Cells sorted by CD45RO/CCR7/CD25/CD127/CD95/CD27 comprised CD4+ naive, central memory, regulatory and stem cell-like memory cells. What was sequenced were expressed TCRB transcripts, since all of the isolated RNA had been reverse transcribed. About 3.57 million reads were obtained on average from naive, central memory and regulatory T cell samples. Method: immunoSEQ multiplex PCR; TCRdb's copy keeps in-frame clones and lacks some. The sample has 250,000 to 300,000 clones; 8% are singletons. The source is a woman aged 18-35 years in good health. Sequences were obtained from central memory CD4+ T cells from blood.

The CDR3 DNA reads TGCGCCAGCAGCCAAGTTAGCGGGAGTATCTACGAGCAGTACTTC. Protein sequence: CASSQVSGSIYEQYF. J is TRBJ2-7 and V is TRBV4-3; 9 bases line up with TRBD2. Germline CDR1 LGHNA, CDR2 YSLEER. V shed 1 base, J shed 3 bases, and the junction held 4 bases outside the gene matches. The length of the CDR3 is 15 residues.